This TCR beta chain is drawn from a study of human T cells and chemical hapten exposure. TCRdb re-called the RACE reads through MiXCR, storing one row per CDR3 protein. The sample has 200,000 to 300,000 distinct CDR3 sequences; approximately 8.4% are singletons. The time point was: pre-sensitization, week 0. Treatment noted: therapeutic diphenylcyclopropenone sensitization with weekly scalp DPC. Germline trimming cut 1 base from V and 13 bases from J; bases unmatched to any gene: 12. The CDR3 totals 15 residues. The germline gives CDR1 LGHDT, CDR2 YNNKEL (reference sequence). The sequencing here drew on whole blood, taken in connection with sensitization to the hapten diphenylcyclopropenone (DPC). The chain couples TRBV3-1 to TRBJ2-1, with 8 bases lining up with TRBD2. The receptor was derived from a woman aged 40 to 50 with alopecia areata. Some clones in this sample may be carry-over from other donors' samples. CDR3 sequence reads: CASSQVSAGGPEQFF. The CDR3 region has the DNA TGTGCCAGCAGCCAAGTGTCGGCGGGAGGTCCGGAACAGTTCTTC.